This T cell receptor (beta chain) derives from a study of shared clonotypes between healthy human individuals. Study-wide context: CD8 memory received one plate per donor, CD8 naive two, CD4 memory three and CD4 naive three. The study's findings and limits: Naive subsets typically showed greater estimated richness than memory subsets. Clonotypes that were shared across a handful of donors made up approximately 5.1% of naive CD4 clonotypes.

Each donor was a Caucasian adult residing in Nashville, Tennessee. As for this clone: Its cognate antigen is unknown. Different DNA sequences within this sample yield the same CDR3.

CDR1 is SQVTM and CDR2 is ANQGSEA in the germline V gene. The CDR3 extends over 11 amino acids. Trimming cost V 4 bases and J 4 bases, with 7 bases left between them. Clones were sequenced by immunoSEQ multiplex PCR, and TCRdb holds only the in-frame ones, with some missing. The data contain under 1,100,000 clones, approximately 76% of them seen just once; the ten biggest clones take up about 1.5%. The rearrangement joins TRBV29-1 to TRBJ1-2, with D perhaps matching TRBD1 (5 bases). The sequencing input was memory CD4+ T cells sorted from blood. Specified subset: CD45RA-negative fraction. This clonotype was obtained from a man aged 18 to 29 in good health. The DNA for the CDR3 is TGCAGCGTTGGTGGGGGCTATGGCTACACCTTC. Amino acid sequence: CSVGGGYGYTF.